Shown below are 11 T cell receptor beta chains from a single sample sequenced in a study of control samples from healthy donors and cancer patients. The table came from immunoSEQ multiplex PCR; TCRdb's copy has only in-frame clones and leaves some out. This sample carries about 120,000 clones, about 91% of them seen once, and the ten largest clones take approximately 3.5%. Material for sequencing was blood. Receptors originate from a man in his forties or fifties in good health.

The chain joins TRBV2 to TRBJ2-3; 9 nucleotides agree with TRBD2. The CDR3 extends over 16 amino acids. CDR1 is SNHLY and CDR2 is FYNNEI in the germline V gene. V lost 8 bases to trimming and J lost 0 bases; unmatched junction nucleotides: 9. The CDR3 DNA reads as TGTGCCAGCTCTCCGGGACTAGCCGACAGCACAGATACGCAGTATTTT. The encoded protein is CASSPGLADSTDTQYF.

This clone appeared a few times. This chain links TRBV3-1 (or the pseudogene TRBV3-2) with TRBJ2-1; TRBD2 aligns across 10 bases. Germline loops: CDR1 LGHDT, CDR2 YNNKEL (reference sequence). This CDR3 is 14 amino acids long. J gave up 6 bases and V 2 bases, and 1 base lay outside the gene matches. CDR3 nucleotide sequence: TGTGCCAGCAGCCAAAGGACTAGCGGCAATGAGCAGTTCTTC. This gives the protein CASSQRTSGNEQFF.

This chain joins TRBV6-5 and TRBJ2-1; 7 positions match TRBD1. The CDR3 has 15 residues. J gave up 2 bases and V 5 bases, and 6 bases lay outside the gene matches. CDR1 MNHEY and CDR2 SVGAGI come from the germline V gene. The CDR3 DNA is TGTGCCAGCAGTCCCGGGACAGAGGCCTACAATGAGCAGTTCTTC. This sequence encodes CASSPGTEAYNEQFF.

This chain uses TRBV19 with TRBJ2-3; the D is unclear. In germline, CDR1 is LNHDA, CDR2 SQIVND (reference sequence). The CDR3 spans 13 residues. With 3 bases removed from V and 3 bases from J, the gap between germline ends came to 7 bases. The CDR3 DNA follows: TGTGCCAGTAGTATCTTGTTGACAGATACGCAGTATTTT. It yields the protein CASSILLTDTQYF.

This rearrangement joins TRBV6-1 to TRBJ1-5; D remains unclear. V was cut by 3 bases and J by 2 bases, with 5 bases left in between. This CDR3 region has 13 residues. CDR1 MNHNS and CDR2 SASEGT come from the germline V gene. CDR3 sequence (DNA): TGTGCCAGCAGTGACACCCGCAATCAGCCCCAGCATTTT. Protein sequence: CASSDTRNQPQHF.

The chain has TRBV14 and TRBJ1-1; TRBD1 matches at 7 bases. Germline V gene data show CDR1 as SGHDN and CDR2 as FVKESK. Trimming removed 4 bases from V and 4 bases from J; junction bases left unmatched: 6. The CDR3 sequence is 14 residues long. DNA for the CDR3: TGTGCCAGCAGCCCTTATAAGGGGGCCACTGAAGCTTTCTTT. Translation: CASSPYKGATEAFF.

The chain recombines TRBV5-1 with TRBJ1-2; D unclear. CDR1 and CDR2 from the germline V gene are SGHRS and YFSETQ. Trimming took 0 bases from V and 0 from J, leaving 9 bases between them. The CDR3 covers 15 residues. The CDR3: CASSLAWGANYGYTF. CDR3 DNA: TGCGCCAGCAGCTTGGCGTGGGGAGCTAACTATGGCTACACCTTC.

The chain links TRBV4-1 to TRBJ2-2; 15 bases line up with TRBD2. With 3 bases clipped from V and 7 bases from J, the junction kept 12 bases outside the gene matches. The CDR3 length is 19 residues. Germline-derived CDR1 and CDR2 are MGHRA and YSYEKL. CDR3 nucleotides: TGCGCCAGCAGCCAGGAACCCCCGGGACTAGCGGGGGGCCGCGGGGAGCTGTTTTTT. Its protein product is CASSQEPPGLAGGRGELFF.

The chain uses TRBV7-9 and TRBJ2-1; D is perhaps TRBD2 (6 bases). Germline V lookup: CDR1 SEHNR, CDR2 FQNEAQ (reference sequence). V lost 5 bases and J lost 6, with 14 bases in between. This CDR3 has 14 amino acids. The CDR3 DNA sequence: TGTGCCAGCAGCCCTAAGACTAGTTCCAATGAGCAGTTCTTC. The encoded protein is CASSPKTSSNEQFF. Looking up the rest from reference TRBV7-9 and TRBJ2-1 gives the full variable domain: DTGVSQNPRHKITKRGQNVTFRCDPISEHNRLYWYRQTLGQGPEFLTYFQNEAQLEKSRLLSDRFSAERPKGSFSTLEIQRTEQGDSAMYLCASSPKTSSNEQFFGPGTRLTVL.

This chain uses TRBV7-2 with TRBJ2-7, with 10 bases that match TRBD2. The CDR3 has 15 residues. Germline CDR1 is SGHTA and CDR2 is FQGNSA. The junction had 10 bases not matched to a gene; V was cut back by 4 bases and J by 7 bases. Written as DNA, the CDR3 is TGTGCCAGCAGCTACACTAGCGGGGCCCGGGGGGAGCAGTACTTC. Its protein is CASSYTSGARGEQYF.

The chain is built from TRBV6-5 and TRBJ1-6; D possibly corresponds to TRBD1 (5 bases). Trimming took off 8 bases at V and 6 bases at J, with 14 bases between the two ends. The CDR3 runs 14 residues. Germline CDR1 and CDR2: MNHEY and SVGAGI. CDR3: CASRLPGVNSPLHF. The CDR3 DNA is TGTGCCAGCCGCCTTCCGGGGGTTAATTCACCCCTCCACTTT.